The 19 T cell receptor beta chains in this list originate from one sample, sequenced in a study of blood T cell repertoires in COVID-19. Data came from immunoSEQ multiplex PCR; TCRdb stores just in-frame clones and leaves some out. The repertoire consists of about 320,000 clones, with roughly 90% occurring once and the leading ten covering 3.5% to 5%. The sequencing sample was made of PBMCs or T cells enriched from blood (not recorded which). These receptor sequences come from a woman aged 25 to 45 who had been exposed to COVID-19.

The genes are TRBV2 and TRBJ2-3, with TRBD2 as a possible D gene (5 bases). The V end was cut by 1 base, the J end by 6 bases, with 5 bases between. The V gene's germline CDR1 is SNHLY and CDR2 FYNNEI. This CDR3 has 12 amino acids. The CDR3 loop reads CASSEGRDTQYF. For the CDR3, the DNA is TGTGCCAGCAGTGAAGGGAGGGATACGCAGTATTTT.

This chain uses TRBV5-1 with TRBJ2-7; weak D call: TRBD1 (5 bases). The CDR3 contains 16 residues. Germline V gene lookup returns CDR1 SGHRS and CDR2 YFSETQ. The V and J ends lost 4 bases and 0 bases respectively, with 17 bases between them. This CDR3 is CASSTLQGSVSYEQYF. CDR3 sequence (DNA): TGCGCCAGCAGCACACTCCAGGGTAGTGTCTCCTACGAGCAGTACTTC.

The rearrangement uses TRBV19 and TRBJ1-3; D may be TRBD1 (5 bases). Germline-derived CDR1 and CDR2 are LNHDA and SQIVND (reference sequence). V lost 6 bases, J lost 0 bases, and 15 bases lay in between. This CDR3 is 16 amino acids long. The CDR3 sequence is CASRPAYRYSGNTIYF. CDR3 coding DNA: TGTGCCAGTAGACCCGCATACAGGTACTCTGGAAACACCATATATTTT.

CDR3 in amino acids: CASKPGGPTDTQYF. For the CDR3, the DNA is TGTGCCAGCAAACCGGGGGGCCCCACAGATACGCAGTATTTT. The chain has TRBV3-1 (or the pseudogene TRBV3-2) and TRBJ2-3, with D tentatively TRBD2 (7 bases). V was pared by 7 bases and J by 2 bases, with 13 bases between. From germline, CDR1 is LGHDT and CDR2 YNNKEL (reference sequence). CDR3 length: 14 amino acids.

V and J are TRBV29-1 and TRBJ1-1; possible D gene TRBD1, 5 bases. Germline V CDR1 and CDR2: SQVTM, ANQGSEA. The CDR3 has 16 amino acids. V was cut by 4 bases and J by 5 bases, with 23 bases left in between. The CDR3 region is CSVGQGYPSVGTEAFF. CDR3 in DNA: TGCAGCGTTGGCCAGGGATATCCTTCGGTTGGGACTGAAGCTTTCTTT.

Here the CDR3 DNA reads TGTGCCAGCAGCTTATATAAGGGGTCAGATACGCAGTATTTT. It encodes CASSLYKGSDTQYF. The chain joins TRBV7-2 to TRBJ2-3; maybe TRBD1 (5 bases). V gave up 2 bases and J gave up 4 bases, with 10 bases separating them. Germline loops: CDR1 SGHTA, CDR2 FQGNSA. The CDR3 loop spans 14 amino acids.

This chain uses TRBV4-1 with TRBJ2-1, with D tentatively TRBD1 (6 bases). Germline V CDR1 and CDR2: MGHRA, YSYEKL. Trimming left V 1 base short and J 4 bases short, with 11 bases between. The CDR3 is 15 amino acids. CDR3 loop: CASSQASQGYNEQFF. As DNA, the CDR3 is TGCGCCAGCAGCCAAGCCTCACAGGGATACAATGAGCAGTTCTTC.

V usage is TRBV10-3 and J usage is TRBJ1-3; D is ambiguous. This CDR3 region has 13 residues. V lost 6 bases to trimming and J lost 6 bases, with 12 bases between them. CDR1 ENHRY and CDR2 SYGVKD come from the germline V gene. CDR3 sequence reads: CAISPGTSNTIYF. The DNA of the CDR3 is TGTGCCATCAGCCCGGGTACATCAAACACCATATATTTT.

The CDR3 region has the DNA TGTGCCAGCAGCCAAGATGTACAGGGGGTTATTGGCTACACCTTC. It yields the protein CASSQDVQGVIGYTF. The chain combines TRBV3-1 (or the pseudogene TRBV3-2) with TRBJ1-2; 8 positions agree with TRBD1. With 0 bases clipped from V and 7 bases from J, the junction kept 7 bases outside the gene matches. In germline, CDR1 is LGHDT, CDR2 YNNKEL (reference sequence). The CDR3 has 15 residues.

This clone is a singleton in its sample. The gene calls are TRBV2 and TRBJ1-2; 10 bases match TRBD1. The CDR3 loop spans 15 amino acids. The V and J ends lost 3 bases and 7 bases, in that order; junction bases with no gene match: 8. Germline V gene data show CDR1 as SNHLY and CDR2 as FYNNEI. The CDR3: CASSESGTGVGGYTF. In DNA, the CDR3 is TGTGCCAGCAGTGAGAGCGGGACAGGGGTTGGTGGCTACACCTTC.

This chain connects TRBV24-1 to TRBJ1-2; TRBD1 might be the D (5 bases). V dropped 4 bases and J dropped 4 bases, with 9 bases sitting between them. Germline CDR1 and CDR2: KGHDR and SFDVKD. The CDR3 runs 13 residues. The CDR3 DNA is TGTGCCACCAGTGACCCGGGGGGCTATGGCTACACCTTC. This gives the protein CATSDPGGYGYTF.

The chain employs TRBV29-1 and TRBJ2-3; the match to TRBD1 covers 8 bases. The CDR3 loop spans 15 amino acids. V dropped 5 bases and J dropped 0; count of bases not matched to a gene: 7. Germline CDR1 reads SQVTM; CDR2 reads ANQGSEA. CDR3 protein: CSVTGGGRSTDTQYF. CDR3 DNA sequence: TGCAGCGTTACAGGGGGTGGTAGGAGCACAGATACGCAGTATTTT.

The V call is TRBV19, the J call TRBJ2-7; 7 bases are a match to TRBD1. The CDR3 contains 17 residues. Losses at the gene ends were 5 bases for V and 3 bases for J; bases not matched to a gene: 16. CDR1 is LNHDA, CDR2 SQIVND, per germline (reference sequence). This chain's CDR3 is CASSGRQYGQDHYEQYF. The CDR3, as DNA: TGTGCCAGTAGTGGCCGTCAATACGGACAGGATCACTACGAGCAGTACTTC.

The gene calls are TRBV7-2 and TRBJ1-4, with TRBD1 as a possible D gene (6 bases). The CDR3 contains 18 residues. Germline V CDR1 and CDR2: SGHTA, FQGNSA. The V and J ends lost 1 base and 7 bases respectively, with 22 bases between them. CDR3 region: CASSLDATSRGVGEKLFF. The CDR3 DNA sequence: TGTGCCAGCAGCTTAGATGCAACCTCCAGGGGAGTTGGTGAAAAACTGTTTTTT.

This chain joins TRBV5-1 and TRBJ1-4; 7 positions match TRBD1. The V and J ends lost 4 bases and 3 bases, in that order; junction bases with no gene match: 3. The CDR3 totals 14 residues. Germline-derived CDR1 and CDR2 are SGHRS and YFSETQ. CDR3 bases: TGCGCCAGCAGCCCCGGGACAGCTAATGAAAAACTGTTTTTT. The encoded protein is CASSPGTANEKLFF. The full variable domain, its missing parts supplied by reference TRBV5-1 and TRBJ1-4, is KAGVTQTPRYLIKTRGQQVTLSCSPISGHRSVSWYQQTPGQGLQFLFEYFSETQRNKGNFPGRFSGRQFSNSRSEMNVSTLELGDSALYLCASSPGTANEKLFFGSGTQLSVL.

The chain carries TRBV5-4 and TRBJ2-7, with unresolved D. V dropped 3 bases and J dropped 3 bases, with 4 bases sitting between them. CDR1 is SGHNT and CDR2 is YYREEE in the germline V gene (reference sequence). The CDR3 length is 11 residues. The CDR3 nucleotides are TGTGCCAGCAGCTCCAACTACGAGCAGTACTTC. Its translation: CASSSNYEQYF.

V usage is TRBV4-2 and J usage is TRBJ1-2, with D unclear. Germline V gene data show CDR1 as LGHNA and CDR2 as YNFKEQ. Trimming removed 1 base from V and 0 bases from J, with 12 bases in between. CDR3 size: 16 residues. CDR3 in amino acids: CASSQGKTNTNYGYTF. Written as DNA, the CDR3 is TGTGCCAGCAGCCAAGGAAAGACAAATACTAACTATGGCTACACCTTC.

The rearrangement joins TRBV3-1 (or the pseudogene TRBV3-2) to TRBJ2-7, with D uncertain. V was pared by 4 bases and J by 3 bases, with 10 bases between. Germline V gene data show CDR1 as LGHDT and CDR2 as YNNKEL (reference sequence). This CDR3 spans 13 amino acids. Here the CDR3 reads CASSLTNLYEQYF. The CDR3 nucleotides are TGTGCCAGCAGCCTAACTAATCTCTACGAGCAGTACTTC.

CDR3 coding DNA: TGTGCTAGTGGTTTGGTACTGGGACAGGCGATCTACGAGCAGTACTTC. As protein: CASGLVLGQAIYEQYF. The chain carries TRBV12-5 and TRBJ2-7, with 8 positions matching TRBD1. The CDR3 totals 16 residues. The V segment lost 0 bases and the J segment 3 bases; nucleotides outside the gene matches: 7. The germline gives CDR1 LGHNT, CDR2 FRNRAP.